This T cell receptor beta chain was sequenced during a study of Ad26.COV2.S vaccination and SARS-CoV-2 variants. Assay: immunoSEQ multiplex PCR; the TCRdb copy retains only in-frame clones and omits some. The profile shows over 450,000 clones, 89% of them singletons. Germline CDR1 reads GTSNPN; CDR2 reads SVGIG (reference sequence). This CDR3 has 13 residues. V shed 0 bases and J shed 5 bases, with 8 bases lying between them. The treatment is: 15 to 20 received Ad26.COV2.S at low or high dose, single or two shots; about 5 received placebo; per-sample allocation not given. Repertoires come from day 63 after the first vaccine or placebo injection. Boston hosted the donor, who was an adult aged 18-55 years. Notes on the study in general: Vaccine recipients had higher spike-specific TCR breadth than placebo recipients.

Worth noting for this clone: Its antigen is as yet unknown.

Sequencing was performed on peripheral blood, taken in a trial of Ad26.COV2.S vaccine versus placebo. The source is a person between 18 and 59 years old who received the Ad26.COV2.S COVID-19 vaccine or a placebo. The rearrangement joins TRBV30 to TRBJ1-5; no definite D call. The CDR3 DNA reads TGTGCCTGGAGTGTGCAGGATGATCAGCCCCAGCATTTT. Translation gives CAWSVQDDQPQHF. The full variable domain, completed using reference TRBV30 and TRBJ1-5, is SQTIHQWPATLVQPVGSPLSLECTVEGTSNPNLYWYRQAAGRGLQLLFYSVGIGQISSEVPQNLSASRPQDRQFILSSKKLLLSDSGFYLCAWSVQDDQPQHFGDGTRLSIL.